This T cell receptor beta chain was profiled in a study of human T cells and chemical hapten exposure. About the study: Patches that contained 0.01% DPC were applied to the upper back and read at 6 days. Mainly, slight library volume differences in the pool made TCR yields vary. Study observations and caveats: The donors suffered from alopecia, so their immune response may not match that of healthy people.

The CDR3 totals 17 residues. Indicated time point: patch test 1, 2 weeks after DPC sensitization. Treatment in this sample: therapeutic diphenylcyclopropenone sensitization with weekly scalp DPC. Investigators collected blood before applying each patch test. TCRdb passed the RACE reads through MiXCR, listing each CDR3 protein once. The sample yields 75,000 to 95,000 distinct CDR3 sequences, roughly 12% seen once. This clonotype was picked up many times. As yet, its antigen is unknown. The rearrangement joins TRBV21-1 to TRBJ1-3. TRBV21-1 is a listed pseudogene. Sample: whole blood, taken in connection with sensitization to the hapten diphenylcyclopropenone (DPC). This clonotype was sampled from a woman aged 60-75 years with alopecia areata. Some clones in this sample may be carry-over from other donors' samples. The CDR3, as DNA: TGTGCCAGCAGCAAAGGGGACGGCCGTTCCTCTGGAAACACCATATATTTT. It specifies CASSKGDGRSSGNTIYF.